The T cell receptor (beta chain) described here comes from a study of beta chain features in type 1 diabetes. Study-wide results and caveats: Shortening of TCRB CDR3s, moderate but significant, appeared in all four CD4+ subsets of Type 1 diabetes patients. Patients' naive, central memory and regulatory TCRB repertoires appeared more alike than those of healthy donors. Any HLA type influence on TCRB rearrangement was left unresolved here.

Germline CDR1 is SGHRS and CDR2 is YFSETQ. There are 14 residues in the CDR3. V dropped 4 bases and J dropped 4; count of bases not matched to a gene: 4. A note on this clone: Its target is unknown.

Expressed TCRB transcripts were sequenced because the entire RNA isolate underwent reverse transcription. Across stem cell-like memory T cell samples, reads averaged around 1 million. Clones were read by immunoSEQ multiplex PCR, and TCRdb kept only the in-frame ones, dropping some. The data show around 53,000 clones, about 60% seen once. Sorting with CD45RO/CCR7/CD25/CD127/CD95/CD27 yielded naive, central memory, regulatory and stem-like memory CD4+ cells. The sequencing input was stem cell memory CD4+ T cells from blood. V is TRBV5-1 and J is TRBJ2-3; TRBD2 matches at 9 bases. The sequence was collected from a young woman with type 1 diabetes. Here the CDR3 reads CASSEGLASDTQYF. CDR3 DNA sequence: TGCGCCAGCAGCGAAGGACTAGCGTCAGATACGCAGTATTTT.